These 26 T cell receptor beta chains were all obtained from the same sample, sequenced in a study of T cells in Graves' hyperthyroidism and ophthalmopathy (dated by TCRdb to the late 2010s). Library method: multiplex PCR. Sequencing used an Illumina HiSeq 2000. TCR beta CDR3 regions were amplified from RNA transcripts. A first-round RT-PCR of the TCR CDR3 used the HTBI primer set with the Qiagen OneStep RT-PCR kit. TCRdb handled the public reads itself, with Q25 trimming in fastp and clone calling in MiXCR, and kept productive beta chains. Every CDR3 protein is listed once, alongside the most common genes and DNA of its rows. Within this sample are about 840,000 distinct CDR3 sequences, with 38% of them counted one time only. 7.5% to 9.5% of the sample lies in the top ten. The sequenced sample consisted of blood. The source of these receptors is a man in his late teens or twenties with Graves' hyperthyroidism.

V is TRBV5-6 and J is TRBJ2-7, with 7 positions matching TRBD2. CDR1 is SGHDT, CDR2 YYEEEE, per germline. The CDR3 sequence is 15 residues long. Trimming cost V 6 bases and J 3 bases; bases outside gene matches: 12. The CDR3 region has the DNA TGTGCCAGCAACCCCAGCGGGGCCGGGGACTACGAGCAGTACTTC. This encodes CASNPSGAGDYEQYF.

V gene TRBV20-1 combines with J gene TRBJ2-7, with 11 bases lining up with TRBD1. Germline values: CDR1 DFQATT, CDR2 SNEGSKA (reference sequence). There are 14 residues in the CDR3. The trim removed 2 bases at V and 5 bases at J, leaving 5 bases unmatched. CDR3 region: CSARRTGGRDEQYF. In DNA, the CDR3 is TGCAGTGCTAGAAGGACAGGGGGCAGGGACGAGCAGTACTTC.

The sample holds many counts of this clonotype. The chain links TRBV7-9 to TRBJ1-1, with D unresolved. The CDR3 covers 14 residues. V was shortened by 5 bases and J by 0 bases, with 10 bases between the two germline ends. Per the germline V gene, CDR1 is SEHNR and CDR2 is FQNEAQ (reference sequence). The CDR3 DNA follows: TGTGCCAGCAGCCCGAGTGGGGTGAACACTGAAGCTTTCTTT. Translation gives CASSPSGVNTEAFF.

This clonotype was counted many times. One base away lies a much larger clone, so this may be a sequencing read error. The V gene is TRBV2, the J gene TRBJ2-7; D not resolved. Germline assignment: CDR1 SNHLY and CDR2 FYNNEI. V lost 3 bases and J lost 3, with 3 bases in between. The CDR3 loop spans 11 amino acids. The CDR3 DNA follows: TGTGCCAGCAGTGAGGACTACGAGCAGTACTTC. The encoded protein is CASSEDYEQYF.

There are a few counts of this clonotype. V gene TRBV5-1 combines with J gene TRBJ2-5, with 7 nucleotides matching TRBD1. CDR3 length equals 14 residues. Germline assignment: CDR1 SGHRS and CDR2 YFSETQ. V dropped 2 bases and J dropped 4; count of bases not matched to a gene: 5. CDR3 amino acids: CASSLQGQPETQYF. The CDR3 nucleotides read TGCGCCAGCAGCTTACAGGGACAGCCAGAGACCCAGTACTTC.

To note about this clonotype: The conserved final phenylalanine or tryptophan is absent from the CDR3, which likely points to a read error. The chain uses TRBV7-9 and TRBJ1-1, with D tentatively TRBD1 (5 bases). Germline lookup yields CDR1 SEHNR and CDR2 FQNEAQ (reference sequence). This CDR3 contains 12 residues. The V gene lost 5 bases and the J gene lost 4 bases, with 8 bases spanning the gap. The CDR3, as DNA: TGTGCCAGCAGCCAGACAGTCACTGAAGCTTTCCTT. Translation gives CASSQTVTEAFL.

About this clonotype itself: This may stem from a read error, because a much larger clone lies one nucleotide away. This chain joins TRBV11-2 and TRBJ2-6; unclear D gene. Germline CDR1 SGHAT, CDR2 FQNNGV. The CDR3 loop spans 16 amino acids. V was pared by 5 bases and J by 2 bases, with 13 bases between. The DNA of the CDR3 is TGTGCCAGCAGCACAGCAGGAAGGCCTGGGGCCAACGTCCTGACTTTC. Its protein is CASSTAGRPGANVLTF.

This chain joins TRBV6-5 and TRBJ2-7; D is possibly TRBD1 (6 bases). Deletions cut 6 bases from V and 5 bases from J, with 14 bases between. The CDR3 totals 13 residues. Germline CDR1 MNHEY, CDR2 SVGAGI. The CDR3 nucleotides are TGTGCCAGCAGACAACCGGGACACCACGAGCAGTACTTC. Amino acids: CASRQPGHHEQYF.

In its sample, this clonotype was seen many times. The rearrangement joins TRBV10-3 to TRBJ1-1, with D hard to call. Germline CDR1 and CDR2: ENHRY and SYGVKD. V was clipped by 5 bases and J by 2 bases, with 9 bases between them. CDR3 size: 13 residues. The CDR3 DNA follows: TGTGCCATCAGTCAGACGGAAAACACTGAAGCTTTCTTT. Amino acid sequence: CAISQTENTEAFF.

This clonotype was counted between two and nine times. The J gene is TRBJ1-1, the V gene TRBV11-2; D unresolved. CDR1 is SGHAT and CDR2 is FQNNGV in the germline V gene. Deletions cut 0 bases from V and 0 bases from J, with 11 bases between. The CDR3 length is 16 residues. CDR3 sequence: CASSLDSGQMNTEAFF. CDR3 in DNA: TGTGCCAGCAGCTTAGATTCCGGGCAGATGAACACTGAAGCTTTCTTT. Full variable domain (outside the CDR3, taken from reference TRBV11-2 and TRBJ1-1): EAGVAQSPRYKIIEKRQSVAFWCNPISGHATLYWYQQILGQGPKLLIQFQNNGVVDDSQLPKDRFSAERLKGVDSTLKIQPAKLEDSAVYLCASSLDSGQMNTEAFFGQGTRLTVV.

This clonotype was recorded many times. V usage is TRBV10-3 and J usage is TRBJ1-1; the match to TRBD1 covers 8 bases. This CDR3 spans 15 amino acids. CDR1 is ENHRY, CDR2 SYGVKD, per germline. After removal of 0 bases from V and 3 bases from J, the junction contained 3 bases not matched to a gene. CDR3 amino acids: CAISESGQGYTEAFF. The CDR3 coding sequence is TGTGCCATCAGTGAGTCCGGACAGGGCTACACTGAAGCTTTCTTT.

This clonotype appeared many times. CDR3 in amino acids: CASRGGGSVNTEAFF. CDR3 coding DNA: TGTGCCAGTAGGGGGGGAGGGAGCGTGAACACTGAAGCTTTCTTT. The chain carries TRBV19 and TRBJ1-1, with D perhaps matching TRBD1 (5 bases). The V end was cut by 6 bases, the J end by 0 bases, with 14 bases between. Germline CDR1 is LNHDA and CDR2 is SQIVND (reference sequence). The CDR3 runs 15 residues.

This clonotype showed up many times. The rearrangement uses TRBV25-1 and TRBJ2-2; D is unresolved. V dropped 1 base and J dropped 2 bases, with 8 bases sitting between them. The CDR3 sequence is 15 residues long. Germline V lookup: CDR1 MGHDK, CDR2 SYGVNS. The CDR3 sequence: CASSESISNTGELFF. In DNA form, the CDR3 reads TGTGCCAGCAGTGAATCTATCAGCAACACCGGGGAGCTGTTTTTT.

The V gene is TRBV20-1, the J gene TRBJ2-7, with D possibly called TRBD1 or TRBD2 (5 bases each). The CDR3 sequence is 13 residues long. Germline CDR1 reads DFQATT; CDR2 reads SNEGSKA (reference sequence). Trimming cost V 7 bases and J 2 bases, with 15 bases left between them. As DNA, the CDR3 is TGCAGTGTCTCCATGGGGGATACCTACGAGCAGTACTTC. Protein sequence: CSVSMGDTYEQYF.

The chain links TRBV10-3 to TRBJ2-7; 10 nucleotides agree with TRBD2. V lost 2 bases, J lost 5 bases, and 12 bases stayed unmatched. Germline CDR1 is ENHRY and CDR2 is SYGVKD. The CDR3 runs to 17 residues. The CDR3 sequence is CAISEEYPLAGADEQYF. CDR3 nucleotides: TGTGCCATCAGTGAGGAGTACCCGCTAGCGGGAGCAGACGAGCAGTACTTC.

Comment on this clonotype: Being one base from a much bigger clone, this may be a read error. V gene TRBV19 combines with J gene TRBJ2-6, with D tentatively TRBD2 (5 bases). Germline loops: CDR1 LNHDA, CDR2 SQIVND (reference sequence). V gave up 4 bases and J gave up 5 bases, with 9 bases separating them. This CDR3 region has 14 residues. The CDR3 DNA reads TGTGCCAGTAGTACTACGGGGAGGGCCAACGTCCTGACTTTC. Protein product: CASSTTGRANVLTF.

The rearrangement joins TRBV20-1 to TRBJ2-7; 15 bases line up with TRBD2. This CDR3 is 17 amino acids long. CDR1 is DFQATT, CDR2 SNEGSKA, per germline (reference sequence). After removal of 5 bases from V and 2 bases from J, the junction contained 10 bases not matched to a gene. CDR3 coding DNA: TGCAGTGCTTCCCGGACTAGCGGGAGGGCCAGGGCCTACGAGCAGTACTTC. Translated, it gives CSASRTSGRARAYEQYF.

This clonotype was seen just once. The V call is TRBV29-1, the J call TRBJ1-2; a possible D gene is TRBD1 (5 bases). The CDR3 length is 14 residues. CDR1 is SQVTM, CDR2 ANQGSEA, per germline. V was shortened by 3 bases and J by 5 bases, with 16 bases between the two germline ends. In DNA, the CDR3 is TGCAGCGTTGAGGGGGAGGCCGACCTGTATGGCTACACCTTC. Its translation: CSVEGEADLYGYTF.

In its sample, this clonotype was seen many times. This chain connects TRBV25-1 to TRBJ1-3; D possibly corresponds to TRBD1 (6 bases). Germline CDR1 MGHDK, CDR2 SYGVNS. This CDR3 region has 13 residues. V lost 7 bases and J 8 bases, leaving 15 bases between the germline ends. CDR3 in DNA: TGTGCCAGCACCTCCGACAGGACGGACACCATATATTTT. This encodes CASTSDRTDTIYF.

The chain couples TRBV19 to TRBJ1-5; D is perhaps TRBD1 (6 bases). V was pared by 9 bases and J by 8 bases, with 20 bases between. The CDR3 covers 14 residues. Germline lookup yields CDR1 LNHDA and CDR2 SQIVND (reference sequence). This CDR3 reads CASSQAGGAEPQHF. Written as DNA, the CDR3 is TGTGCCAGCAGCCAGGCGGGGGGCGCAGAGCCCCAGCATTTT.

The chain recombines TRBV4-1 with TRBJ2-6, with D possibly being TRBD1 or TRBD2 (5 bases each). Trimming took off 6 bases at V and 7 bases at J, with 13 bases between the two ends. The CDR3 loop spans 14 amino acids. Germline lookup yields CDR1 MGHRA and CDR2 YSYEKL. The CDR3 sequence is CASSQTGTANVLTF. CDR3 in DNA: TGCGCCAGCAGTCAGACCGGGACCGCCAACGTCCTGACTTTC.

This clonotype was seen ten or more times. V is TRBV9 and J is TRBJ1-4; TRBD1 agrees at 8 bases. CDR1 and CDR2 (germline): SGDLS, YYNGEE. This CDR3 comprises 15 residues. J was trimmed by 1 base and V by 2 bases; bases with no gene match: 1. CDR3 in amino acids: CASSVTGGTNEKLFF. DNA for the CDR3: TGTGCCAGCAGCGTCACAGGGGGAACTAATGAAAAACTGTTTTTT. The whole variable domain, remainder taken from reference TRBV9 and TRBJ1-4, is DSGVTQTPKHLITATGQRVTLRCSPRSGDLSVYWYQQSLDQGLQFLIQYYNGEERAKGNILERFSAQQFPDLHSELNLSSLELGDSALYFCASSVTGGTNEKLFFGSGTQLSVL.

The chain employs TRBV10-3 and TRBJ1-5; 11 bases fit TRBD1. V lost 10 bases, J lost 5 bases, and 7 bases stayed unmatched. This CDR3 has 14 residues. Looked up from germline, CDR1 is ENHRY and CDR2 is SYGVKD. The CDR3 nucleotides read TGTGCCACCGGGACAGGGGGAAGCGATCAGCCCCAGCATTTT. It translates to CATGTGGSDQPQHF.

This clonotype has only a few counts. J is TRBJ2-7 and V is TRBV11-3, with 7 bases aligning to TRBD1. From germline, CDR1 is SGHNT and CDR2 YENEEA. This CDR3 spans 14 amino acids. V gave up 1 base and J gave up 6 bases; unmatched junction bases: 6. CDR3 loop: CASSLAWRTGEQYF. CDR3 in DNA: TGTGCCAGCAGCTTAGCTTGGCGGACAGGCGAGCAGTACTTC.

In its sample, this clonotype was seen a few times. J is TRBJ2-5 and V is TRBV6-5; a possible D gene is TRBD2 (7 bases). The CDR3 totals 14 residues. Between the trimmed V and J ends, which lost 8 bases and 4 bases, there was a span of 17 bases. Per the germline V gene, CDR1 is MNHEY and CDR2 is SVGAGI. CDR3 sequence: CASGGAGARETQYF. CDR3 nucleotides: TGTGCCAGCGGGGGGGCCGGGGCCCGAGAGACCCAGTACTTC.

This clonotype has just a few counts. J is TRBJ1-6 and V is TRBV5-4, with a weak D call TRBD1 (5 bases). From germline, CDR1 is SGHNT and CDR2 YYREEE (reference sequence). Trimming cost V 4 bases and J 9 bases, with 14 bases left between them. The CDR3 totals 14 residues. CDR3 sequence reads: CASSSSGGGSPLHF. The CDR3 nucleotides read TGTGCCAGCAGCAGTAGCGGGGGTGGTTCACCCCTCCACTTT.